Sequencing of this T cell receptor beta chain was carried out in a study of blood T cell repertoires in COVID-19. Study summary: The United States, Italy and Spain were the sources of the acute and convalescent COVID-19 samples.

Participants were placed into cohorts based on the clinical history they reported. V was trimmed by 8 bases and J by 4 bases, leaving 18 bases between them. Germline V gene data show CDR1 as LNHNV and CDR2 as YYDKDF (reference sequence). The CDR3 runs to 15 residues. Methods used by the authors: Amplification of reference gene primers provided the estimated nucleated cell counts. Sequencing was performed with immunoSEQ multiplex PCR; in TCRdb, only in-frame clones are kept and a portion is missing. The DNA was the basis for D and trimming; V, J and clone size are from that table. The sample has fewer than 500,000 clones, about 87% seen once; the top ten hold 1.3%.

The chain couples TRBV15 to TRBJ2-1; the D gene is possibly TRBD2 (5 bases). This TCR was recovered from a man aged 25 to 40 who had recovered from COVID-19. The sequencing sample was made of PBMCs or T cells enriched from blood (not recorded which). CDR3 region: CATGSREMFYNEQFF. The CDR3 nucleotides read TGTGCCACCGGGTCACGGGAAATGTTTTACAATGAGCAGTTCTTC.